This T cell receptor (beta chain) was sequenced in a study of cytomegalovirus exposure and HLA in healthy donors. The study's findings and limits: Reported results showed that the classifier diagnosed cytomegalovirus status with high specificity and sensitivity. An analysis done earlier found most TCR beta V segments productive about 87% or about 30% of the time. Associated with HLA alleles at 0.05 false discovery rate in a later analysis were some 18,000 TCR beta sequences.

V shed 4 bases, J shed 1 base, and the junction held 5 bases outside the gene matches. Per germline, CDR1 SGDLS and CDR2 YYNGEE. The CDR3 contains 15 residues. Primers: 60 Vbeta forward and 13 Jbeta reverse. The method was immunoSEQ multiplex PCR; TCRdb's version includes in-frame clones alone and lacks a portion of them. Of 150,000 to 200,000 clones in the sample, roughly 84% are singletons; the top ten hold 0.38%. To note about this clone: Its antigen is not known.

The origin of this receptor is a boy between 2 and 10 years old in good health and CMV-seronegative. The rearrangement links TRBV9 to TRBJ1-1; 9 bases are a match to TRBD1. Specimen: PBMCs. The chain's CDR3 is CASSFLQGANTEAFF. The CDR3 nucleotides are TGTGCCAGCAGCTTTTTACAGGGGGCGAACACTGAAGCTTTCTTT.